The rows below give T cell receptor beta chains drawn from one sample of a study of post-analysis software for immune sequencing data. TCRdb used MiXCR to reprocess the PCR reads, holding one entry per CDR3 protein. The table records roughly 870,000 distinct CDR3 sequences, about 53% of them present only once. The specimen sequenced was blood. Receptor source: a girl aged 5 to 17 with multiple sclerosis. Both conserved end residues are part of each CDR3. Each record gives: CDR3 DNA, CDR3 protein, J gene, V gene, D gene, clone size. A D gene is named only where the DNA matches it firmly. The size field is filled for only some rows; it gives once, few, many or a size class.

DNA: TGCGCCAGCAGCCTCAGGACTAGCGGGACCCACACCGGGGAGCTGTTTTTT
CDR3: CASSLRTSGTHTGELFF
J: TRBJ2-2
V: TRBV5-1
D: TRBD2
size: .

DNA: TGCAGTGCTAGAGATCGCCTAGCGGGGGGACGGCCCTCGTACAATGAGCAGTTCTTC
CDR3: CSARDRLAGGRPSYNEQFF
J: TRBJ2-1
V: TRBV20-1
D: TRBD2
size: .

DNA: TGTGCCAGCAGTTTAGGAGGGGCAGAACGCGCCATATATTTT
CDR3: CASSLGGAERAIYF
J: TRBJ1-3
V: TRBV12-3/TRBV12-4
D: .
size: .

DNA: TGTGCCAGCAGCCAAATGACGGGGGATACGCAGTATTTT
CDR3: CASSQMTGDTQYF
J: TRBJ2-3
V: TRBV3-1
D: .
size: few

DNA: TGTGCCAGCAGTGAACACAGGTCAGGGCAGCCCCAGCATTTT
CDR3: CASSEHRSGQPQHF
J: TRBJ1-5
V: TRBV6-1
D: .
size: .

DNA: TGCAGTGCTAGAGATAAGACTAGCGAGGGCTACAATGAGCAGTTCTTC
CDR3: CSARDKTSEGYNEQFF
J: TRBJ2-1
V: TRBV20-1
D: TRBD2
size: .

DNA: TGCGCCAGCAGCCTTATCCCAGGTGCCGGAATCCAGCCTCAGCATTTT
CDR3: CASSLIPGAGIQPQHF
J: TRBJ1-5
V: TRBV4-1
D: .
size: few

DNA: TGTGCCAGCAGTCCACGGGGGAGGGAAGTGGATGGCTACACCTTC
CDR3: CASSPRGREVDGYTF
J: TRBJ1-2
V: TRBV7-2
D: .
size: few

DNA: TGTGCCAGCAAGAAACAGGGACCCTCCTACGAGCAGTACTTC
CDR3: CASKKQGPSYEQYF
J: TRBJ2-7
V: TRBV2
D: .
size: .

DNA: TGTGCCAGCAGTTTGCAGGGCGACTGGACCAAAAACATTCAGTACTTC
CDR3: CASSLQGDWTKNIQYF
J: TRBJ2-4
V: TRBV6-6
D: .
size: .

DNA: TGCAGTGCTAGATTCTCCAGAGGCAATCAGCCCCAGCATTTT
CDR3: CSARFSRGNQPQHF
J: TRBJ1-5
V: TRBV20-1
D: .
size: few

DNA: TGCAGCGGCACTATCCCGGGACACCGCTATCAGCCCCAGCATTTT
CDR3: CSGTIPGHRYQPQHF
J: TRBJ1-5
V: TRBV29-1
D: .
size: .

DNA: TGCAGCGTTGGGTTCCCAGGGGGCTATGGCTACACCTTC
CDR3: CSVGFPGGYGYTF
J: TRBJ1-2
V: TRBV29-1
D: TRBD1
size: .

DNA: TGTGCCAGCAGTTTATCCGACAGGTTCAATCAGCCCCAGCATTTT
CDR3: CASSLSDRFNQPQHF
J: TRBJ1-5
V: TRBV27
D: .
size: .

DNA: TGTGCCAGCAGCTTGGGACAGCTTCAAATAACTAACTATGGCTACACCTTC
CDR3: CASSLGQLQITNYGYTF
J: TRBJ1-2
V: TRBV5-6
D: .
size: .

DNA: TGTGCGACCTCACGAGCGGGGGAGTTTTACAATGAGCAGTTCTTC
CDR3: CATSRAGEFYNEQFF
J: TRBJ2-1
V: TRBV15
D: TRBD2
size: .

DNA: TGCGCCAGCAGCCAAGAGGTCGGGAGGGTGACTGAGCAGTTCTTC
CDR3: CASSQEVGRVTEQFF
J: TRBJ2-1
V: TRBV4-1
D: TRBD2
size: .

DNA: TGCGCCAGCACTCGACAAGGGAGCTCCTACAATGAGCAGTTCTTC
CDR3: CASTRQGSSYNEQFF
J: TRBJ2-1
V: TRBV5-1
D: .
size: few

DNA: TGCAGTGCTTCCGACACAAGCTACGAGCAGTACTTC
CDR3: CSASDTSYEQYF
J: TRBJ2-7
V: TRBV20-1
D: .
size: .

DNA: TGCAGTGCTAGACTAGCGGGGGAGTCCTATAATGAGCAGTTCTTC
CDR3: CSARLAGESYNEQFF
J: TRBJ2-1
V: TRBV20-1
D: TRBD2
size: .

DNA: TGCAGCGTTGACAGGGGGCCGGGAGAGACCCAGTACTTC
CDR3: CSVDRGPGETQYF
J: TRBJ2-5
V: TRBV29-1
D: TRBD1
size: once

DNA: TGTGCCAGCAGACTCCGGGACTACAATGAGCAGTTCTTC
CDR3: CASRLRDYNEQFF
J: TRBJ2-1
V: TRBV6-5
D: .
size: .

DNA: TGCGCCAGCAGCCCGCAGGAGGAACCCTACGAGCAGTACTTC
CDR3: CASSPQEEPYEQYF
J: TRBJ2-7
V: TRBV4-1
D: .
size: few

DNA: TGTGCCAGCAGTGACTCAGGGGACAGGGGTAGGGGGACCTACGAGCAGTACTTC
CDR3: CASSDSGDRGRGTYEQYF
J: TRBJ2-7
V: TRBV6-4
D: TRBD1
size: .

DNA: TGTGCCAGCAGTGACAACAAAGCCGGGCAAGAAAAGAGTCTAGCCAAAAACATTCAGTGCTTC
CDR3: CASSDNKAGQEKSLAKNIQCF
J: TRBJ2-4
V: TRBV25-1
D: .
size: once

DNA: TGTGCCAGCAGCTTAACGTTACGCGGGGGGGCTGATGAGCAGTTCTTC
CDR3: CASSLTLRGGADEQFF
J: TRBJ2-1
V: TRBV7-3
D: TRBD2
size: .

DNA: TGCGCCAGCAGCCTACAGGGGAAGGATGGCTACACCTTC
CDR3: CASSLQGKDGYTF
J: TRBJ1-2
V: TRBV5-1
D: TRBD1
size: .

DNA: TGTGCCAGCAACCGGGACAGTATGAACACTGAAGCTTTCTTT
CDR3: CASNRDSMNTEAFF
J: TRBJ1-1
V: TRBV5-8
D: TRBD1
size: .

DNA: TGTGCCATCAGTTCCGGGACAGGGGGCGAATCTGGGGCCAACGTCCTGACTTTC
CDR3: CAISSGTGGESGANVLTF
J: TRBJ2-6
V: TRBV10-3
D: TRBD1
size: .

DNA: TGCGCCAGCAGCTTGGTTACGGGAAGCTCCTACGAGCAGTACTTC
CDR3: CASSLVTGSSYEQYF
J: TRBJ2-7
V: TRBV5-1
D: .
size: few

DNA: TGTGCCAGCAGTGACTGGTCTAGCGGCACAGATACGCAGTATTTT
CDR3: CASSDWSSGTDTQYF
J: TRBJ2-3
V: TRBV6-4
D: .
size: .

DNA: TGTGCCAGCAGCTCCCATCGGGAGGGCTACGAGCAGTACTTC
CDR3: CASSSHREGYEQYF
J: TRBJ2-7
V: TRBV12-3/TRBV12-4
D: TRBD2
size: .

DNA: TGCAGTGCTTACGGGACTACCCACTACGAGCAGTACTTC
CDR3: CSAYGTTHYEQYF
J: TRBJ2-7
V: TRBV20-1
D: TRBD2
size: .

DNA: TGTGCCAGCAGTTTGGGCAGTACCTACGAGCAGTACTTC
CDR3: CASSLGSTYEQYF
J: TRBJ2-7
V: TRBV12-3/TRBV12-4
D: .
size: many

DNA: TGTGCCAGCAGCGTTACACAGGGGCCGAACTATGGCTACACCTTC
CDR3: CASSVTQGPNYGYTF
J: TRBJ1-2
V: TRBV9
D: TRBD1
size: .

DNA: TGTGCCAGCAGTTTTGATATTTATGAGCAGTTCTTC
CDR3: CASSFDIYEQFF
J: TRBJ2-1
V: TRBV12-3/TRBV12-4
D: .
size: .

DNA: TGCGCCAGCAGCGGAGGGGGTTCTGGGGCCAACGTCCTGACTTTC
CDR3: CASSGGGSGANVLTF
J: TRBJ2-6
V: TRBV5-1
D: .
size: .

DNA: TGCAGTGCTCCATCCCCGAATCCCCAGAGGGGCAAAAACATTCAGTACTTC
CDR3: CSAPSPNPQRGKNIQYF
J: TRBJ2-4
V: TRBV20-1
D: .
size: .

DNA: TGCGCCAGCAGCCAAGATCAACAGGGCTATGGCTACACCTTC
CDR3: CASSQDQQGYGYTF
J: TRBJ1-2
V: TRBV4-1
D: .
size: .

DNA: TGTGCCAGCAGCCTTTCGGGCGAACTCGAGCAGTACTTC
CDR3: CASSLSGELEQYF
J: TRBJ2-7
V: TRBV7-6
D: .
size: few

DNA: TGTGCCAGCAGTTTTCCCCGAGGGGGAGGGTATGGCTACACCTTC
CDR3: CASSFPRGGGYGYTF
J: TRBJ1-2
V: TRBV12-3/TRBV12-4
D: .
size: few

DNA: TGTGCCAGCACTGAGACGCAGGGGCTTCTGGATGGCTACACCTTC
CDR3: CASTETQGLLDGYTF
J: TRBJ1-2
V: TRBV6-5
D: .
size: .

DNA: TGTGCCAGCAGTTACGCAGGGGGGGGAGCCAAAAACATTCAGTACTTC
CDR3: CASSYAGGGAKNIQYF
J: TRBJ2-4
V: TRBV6-5
D: .
size: .

DNA: TGTGCCAGCAGCCTGATCGACGGGGCAGAGGAGACCCAGTACTTC
CDR3: CASSLIDGAEETQYF
J: TRBJ2-5
V: TRBV7-9
D: .
size: .

DNA: TGTGCCAGCAGCTTGCCGGCTAGCGGGATATACAATGAGCAGTACTTC
CDR3: CASSLPASGIYNEQYF
J: TRBJ2-7
V: TRBV7-2
D: TRBD2
size: .

DNA: TGCGCCAGCAGCTGGGACGAAGACTCTGGGGCCAACGTCCTGACTTTC
CDR3: CASSWDEDSGANVLTF
J: TRBJ2-6
V: TRBV5-1
D: .
size: few

DNA: TGTGCCACCGTCACAGCGTTTGCCTATGGCTACACCTTC
CDR3: CATVTAFAYGYTF
J: TRBJ1-2
V: TRBV24-1
D: .
size: .

DNA: TGTGCCAGCAGTTCCCAAGGGCGGGGGAAAACAGATACGCAGTATTTT
CDR3: CASSSQGRGKTDTQYF
J: TRBJ2-3
V: TRBV12-3/TRBV12-4
D: TRBD2
size: .

DNA: TGTGCCAGCAGCTTAGCGCCGGGACAGCAATACGAGCAGTACTTC
CDR3: CASSLAPGQQYEQYF
J: TRBJ2-7
V: TRBV7-6
D: TRBD1
size: .

DNA: TGCAGCGTTGGACCCGGGACAGGGTACTACGAGCAGTACTTC
CDR3: CSVGPGTGYYEQYF
J: TRBJ2-7
V: TRBV29-1
D: TRBD1
size: few

DNA: TGTGCCAGCAGTGATCCCCGGGCAGTTAACACTGAAGCTTTCTTT
CDR3: CASSDPRAVNTEAFF
J: TRBJ1-1
V: TRBV25-1
D: .
size: .

DNA: TGTGCCAGCAGTCCTCTAGGACTAGCACCTAACAATGAGCAGTTCTTC
CDR3: CASSPLGLAPNNEQFF
J: TRBJ2-1
V: TRBV6-2/TRBV6-3
D: TRBD2
size: once

DNA: TGTGCCAGCAGCTCCATGAACAGGGGGGATTACAATGAGCAGTTCTTC
CDR3: CASSSMNRGDYNEQFF
J: TRBJ2-1
V: TRBV5-6
D: TRBD1
size: .

DNA: TGCGCCAGCAGGGGCGACTCTCAAACCCACAATGAGCAGTTCTTC
CDR3: CASRGDSQTHNEQFF
J: TRBJ2-1
V: TRBV5-1
D: .
size: few

DNA: TGTGCCAGCAGCCCCCAGGGGGACAGGCCTAACAATGAGCAGTTCTTC
CDR3: CASSPQGDRPNNEQFF
J: TRBJ2-1
V: TRBV9
D: TRBD1
size: .

DNA: TGTGCCAGCAGCGGCCGGACTTTCTTT
CDR3: CASSGRTFF
J: TRBJ1-1
V: TRBV9
D: .
size: .

DNA: TGTGCCAGCAGCTCCCGCTCTAGCAGCACAGATACGCAGTATTTT
CDR3: CASSSRSSSTDTQYF
J: TRBJ2-3
V: TRBV11-2
D: .
size: .